This record covers a single T cell receptor (beta chain). The source of the sample is a study of blood T cell repertoires in COVID-19. Whole-study context: From the United States, Italy and Spain came samples of acute and convalescent COVID-19.

All enrollees were about 18 to 95 years old and from around 25 US areas. Cohort placement rested on clinical history that participants reported themselves. Germline lookup yields CDR1 PRHDT and CDR2 FYEKMQ (reference sequence). The CDR3 loop spans 16 amino acids. Trimming stripped 5 bases from V and 4 bases from J, with 20 bases between. Profiled with immunoSEQ multiplex PCR; TCRdb holds only in-frame clones, not every one. The sample includes about 270,000 clones, 80% to 90% of them seen just once. Input material: PBMCs or T cells enriched from blood (not recorded which). The rearrangement joins TRBV13 to TRBJ1-1, with D possibly matching TRBD1 (6 bases). The clonotype was recovered from a woman in her thirties with acute COVID-19. The CDR3 here is CASSPAGGGAGTEAFF. The CDR3 nucleotides are TGTGCCAGCAGCCCAGCGGGTGGGGGGGCTGGCACTGAAGCTTTCTTT.